The 16 T cell receptor beta chains reported below all come from one sample, sequenced in a study of T cell repertoires in cytomegalovirus infection (dated by TCRdb to between 2018 and 2021). Instrument used: Illumina HiSeq 1500. TCRdb passed the public sequencing reads through fastp at Q25 and MiXCR, retaining productive beta sequences. One record per CDR3 amino acid sequence lists the most common genes and DNA. This sample has around 530,000 distinct CDR3 sequences in its table, and 26% of those were observed once. The ten most abundant clones make up roughly 13% of the sample. The source material was PBMCs. These receptors were obtained from a human donor in good health (CMV status not recorded). Some clones in this sample may be carry-over from other donors' samples.

This clonotype was detected many times. The chain links TRBV7-2 to TRBJ2-3, with TRBD2 matching 7 bases. The germline V gene encodes CDR1 SGHTA and CDR2 FQGNSA. The CDR3 has 16 amino acids. The V and J ends lost 5 bases and 2 bases, in that order; junction bases with no gene match: 10. CDR3 sequence: CASSPLGAGVTDTQYF. The CDR3 DNA follows: TGTGCCAGCAGCCCCCTCGGGGCGGGAGTCACAGATACGCAGTATTTT.

This clonotype was counted many times. The chain recombines TRBV7-2 with TRBJ1-1; D call uncertain. The V gene's germline CDR1 is SGHTA and CDR2 FQGNSA. V dropped 2 bases and J dropped 0 bases, with 7 bases sitting between them. The CDR3 contains 14 residues. In DNA form, the CDR3 reads TGTGCCAGCAGCTTATTGACGATGAACACTGAAGCTTTCTTT. Translated: CASSLLTMNTEAFF.

This clonotype was counted only a few times. DNA of the CDR3: TGTGCCAGCAGTTATGAGGGGGGAAATTACTACGAGCAGTACTTC. This codes for CASSYEGGNYYEQYF. The V and J genes are TRBV6-2 or TRBV6-3 and TRBJ2-7; D possibly matches TRBD1 or TRBD2 (6 bases each). V dropped 3 bases and J dropped 3 bases, with 15 bases sitting between them. The V gene's germline CDR1 is MNHEY and CDR2 SVGEGT. The CDR3 spans 15 residues.

The CDR3 region is CASRDRDTDTQYF. The CDR3 DNA sequence: TGTGCCAGTAGGGACAGGGATACAGATACGCAGTATTTT. The chain recombines TRBV19 with TRBJ2-3; the match to TRBD1 covers 8 bases. There are 13 residues in the CDR3. V lost 6 bases, J lost 3 bases, and 2 bases stayed unmatched. CDR1 and CDR2 from the germline V gene are LNHDA and SQIVND (reference sequence).

The table lists this clonotype with a count of one. The chain couples TRBV20-1 to TRBJ2-3; 12 nucleotides match TRBD2. V lost 7 bases and J lost 5; bases outside the gene matches: 7. The CDR3 totals 14 residues. Germline assignment: CDR1 DFQATT and CDR2 SNEGSKA (reference sequence). CDR3 in amino acids: CSVQTSGSVDTQYF. The CDR3 region has the DNA TGCAGTGTTCAGACTAGCGGGAGCGTAGATACGCAGTATTTT.

This chain joins TRBV7-9 and TRBJ2-6, with D perhaps TRBD1 (5 bases). V shed 5 bases and J shed 4 bases, with 6 bases lying between them. Germline lookup yields CDR1 SEHNR and CDR2 FQNEAQ (reference sequence). The CDR3 length is 13 residues. The CDR3 region has the DNA TGTGCCAGCAGCGCAGGGGGGGCCAACGTCCTGACTTTC. Its protein product is CASSAGGANVLTF.

The chain employs TRBV7-9 and TRBJ1-6; TRBD1 might be the D (5 bases). The CDR3 runs 16 residues. Germline V gives CDR1 SEHNR, CDR2 FQNEAQ (reference sequence). V was shortened by 4 bases and J by 7 bases, with 17 bases between the two germline ends. DNA for the CDR3: TGTGCCAGCAGCTCCGGCGGGGCAGGCATCAATTCACCCCTCCACTTT. Encoded protein: CASSSGGAGINSPLHF.

V usage is TRBV18 and J usage is TRBJ1-3; D not resolved. The CDR3 consists of 14 residues. CDR1 and CDR2 (germline): KGHSH, LQKENI. V lost 1 base, J lost 2 bases, and 6 bases lay in between. CDR3 nucleotide sequence: TGTGCCAGCTCACCACGGGCTCCTGGAAACACCATATATTTT. Its protein is CASSPRAPGNTIYF.

In this sample, this clonotype turned up a few times. This chain connects TRBV11-3 to TRBJ1-2, with 7 bases that match TRBD1. This CDR3 region has 16 residues. Trimming at V came to 0 bases and at J to 1 base, leaving 5 bases not matched to a gene. Germline CDR1 SGHNT, CDR2 YENEEA. Here the CDR3 DNA reads TGTGCCAGCAGCTTAGAGGGGAGGGACAGTAACTATGGCTACACCTTC. Its translation: CASSLEGRDSNYGYTF. The variable domain in full, completed from reference TRBV11-3 and TRBJ1-2, reads EAGVVQSPRYKIIEKKQPVAFWCNPISGHNTLYWYLQNLGQGPELLIRYENEEAVDDSQLPKDRFSAERLKGVDSTLKIQPAELGDSAVYLCASSLEGRDSNYGYTFGSGTRLTVV.

This clonotype was seen many times. The V gene is TRBV7-2, the J gene TRBJ2-1; 8 nucleotides align to TRBD2. V lost 1 base to trimming and J lost 14 bases; unmatched junction nucleotides: 10. The length of the CDR3 is 14 residues. The germline V gene has CDR1 SGHTA and CDR2 FQGNSA. The CDR3 loop is CASSLVSQTSEEFF. CDR3 DNA: TGTGCCAGCAGCTTAGTGTCCCAGACTAGCGAGGAGTTCTTC.

The gene calls are TRBV28 and TRBJ2-5; TRBD1 is a possible D gene (5 bases). The CDR3 runs 14 residues. V lost 7 bases and J 5 bases, leaving 17 bases between the germline ends. In germline, CDR1 is MDHEN, CDR2 SYDVKM. The CDR3 spells CASNKIGARETQYF. The DNA of the CDR3 is TGTGCCAGCAATAAAATAGGGGCGCGGGAGACCCAGTACTTC.

This clonotype was picked up a small number of times. The gene calls are TRBV6-2 or TRBV6-3 and TRBJ1-1, with D unclear. CDR1 is MNHEY and CDR2 is SVGEGT in the germline V gene. The CDR3 is 13 amino acids. The V end was cut by 2 bases, the J end by 5 bases, with 9 bases between. The CDR3 DNA sequence: TGTGCCAGCAGTTACAGGGCGGGTACTGAAGCTTTCTTT. Translation: CASSYRAGTEAFF.

The V and J genes are TRBV12-3 or TRBV12-4 and TRBJ2-3; the match to TRBD1 covers 8 bases. The CDR3 is 16 residues long. The V segment lost 7 bases and the J segment 1 base; nucleotides outside the gene matches: 10. CDR3 sequence reads: CASTYGLTGGTDTQYF. In DNA form, the CDR3 reads TGTGCCAGCACCTATGGGTTGACAGGGGGCACAGATACGCAGTATTTT.

V gene TRBV4-1 combines with J gene TRBJ2-1, with 7 nucleotides matching TRBD1. The junction had 7 bases not matched to a gene; V was cut back by 4 bases and J by 7 bases. Per germline, CDR1 MGHRA and CDR2 YSYEKL. The CDR3 is made up of 14 amino acids. The CDR3 DNA reads TGCGCCAGCAGCCCTACCCCAGGGGGTAATGAGCAGTTCTTC. This translates into CASSPTPGGNEQFF.

This clonotype was observed a few times. This rearrangement joins TRBV19 to TRBJ1-2; no reliable D call. Germline CDR1 reads LNHDA; CDR2 reads SQIVND (reference sequence). The CDR3 totals 15 residues. V was trimmed by 3 bases and J by 5 bases, leaving 16 bases between them. Here the CDR3 reads CASSMYGTNAYGYTF. Here the CDR3 DNA reads TGTGCCAGTAGTATGTACGGAACCAATGCTTATGGCTACACCTTC.

The rearrangement uses TRBV19 and TRBJ2-1; TRBD2 agrees at 8 bases. The germline V gene has CDR1 LNHDA and CDR2 SQIVND (reference sequence). This CDR3 region has 14 residues. V gave up 4 bases and J gave up 8 bases; unmatched junction bases: 7. In DNA, the CDR3 is TGTGCCAGTAGTACACTAGCGGCAATCGATGAGCAGTTCTTC. Translating it yields CASSTLAAIDEQFF.